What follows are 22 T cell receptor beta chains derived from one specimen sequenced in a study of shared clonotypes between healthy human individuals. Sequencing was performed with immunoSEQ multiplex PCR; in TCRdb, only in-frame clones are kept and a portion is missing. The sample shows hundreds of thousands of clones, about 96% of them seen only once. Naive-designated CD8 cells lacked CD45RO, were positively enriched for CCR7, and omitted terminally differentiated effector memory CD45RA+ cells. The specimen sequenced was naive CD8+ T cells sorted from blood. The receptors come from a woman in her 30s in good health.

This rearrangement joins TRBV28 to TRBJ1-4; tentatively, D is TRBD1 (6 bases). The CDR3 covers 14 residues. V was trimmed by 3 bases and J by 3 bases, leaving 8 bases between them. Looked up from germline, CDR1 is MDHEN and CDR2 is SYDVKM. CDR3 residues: CASSFRTANEKLFF. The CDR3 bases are TGTGCCAGCAGTTTTAGGACAGCTAATGAAAAACTGTTTTTT. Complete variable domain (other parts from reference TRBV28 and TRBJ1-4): DVKVTQSSRYLVKRTGEKVFLECVQDMDHENMFWYRQDPGLGLRLIYFSYDVKMKEKGDIPEGYSVSREKKERFSLILESASTNQTSMYLCASSFRTANEKLFFGSGTQLSVL.

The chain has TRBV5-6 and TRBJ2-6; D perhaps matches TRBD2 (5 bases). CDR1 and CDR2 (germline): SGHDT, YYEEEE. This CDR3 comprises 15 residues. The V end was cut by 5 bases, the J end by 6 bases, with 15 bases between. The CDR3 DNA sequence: TGTGCCAGCAGTTTCGGGGATCTCAAGGCCAACGTCCTGACTTTC. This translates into CASSFGDLKANVLTF.

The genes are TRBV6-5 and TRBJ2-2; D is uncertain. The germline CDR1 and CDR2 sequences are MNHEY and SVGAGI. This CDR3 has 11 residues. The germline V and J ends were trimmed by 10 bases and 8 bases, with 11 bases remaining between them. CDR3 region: CATDNSGELFF. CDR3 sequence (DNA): TGTGCCACCGACAATTCTGGGGAGCTGTTTTTT.

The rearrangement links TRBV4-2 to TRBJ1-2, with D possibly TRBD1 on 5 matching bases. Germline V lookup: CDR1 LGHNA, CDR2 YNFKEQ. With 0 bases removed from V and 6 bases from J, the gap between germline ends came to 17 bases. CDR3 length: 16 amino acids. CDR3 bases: TGTGCCAGCAGCCAAGAATCGGCAGGGCTTGTGGATGGCTACACCTTC. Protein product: CASSQESAGLVDGYTF.

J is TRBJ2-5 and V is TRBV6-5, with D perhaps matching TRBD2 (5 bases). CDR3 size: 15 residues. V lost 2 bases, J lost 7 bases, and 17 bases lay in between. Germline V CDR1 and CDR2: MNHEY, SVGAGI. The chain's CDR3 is CASSYGSGGWGTQYF. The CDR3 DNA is TGTGCCAGCAGTTACGGCAGCGGAGGATGGGGGACCCAGTACTTC.

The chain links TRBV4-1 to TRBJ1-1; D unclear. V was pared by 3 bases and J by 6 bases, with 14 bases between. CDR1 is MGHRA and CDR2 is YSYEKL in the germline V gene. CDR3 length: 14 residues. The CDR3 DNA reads TGCGCCAGCAGCCAGGAGGTTGTTAGGCCTGAAGCTTTCTTT. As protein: CASSQEVVRPEAFF.

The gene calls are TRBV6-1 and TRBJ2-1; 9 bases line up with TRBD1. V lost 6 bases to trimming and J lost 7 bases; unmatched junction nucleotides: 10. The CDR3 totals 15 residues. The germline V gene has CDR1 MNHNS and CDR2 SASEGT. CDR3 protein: CASRAPGQGSNEQFF. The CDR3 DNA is TGTGCCAGCAGGGCTCCGGGACAGGGTAGTAATGAGCAGTTCTTC.

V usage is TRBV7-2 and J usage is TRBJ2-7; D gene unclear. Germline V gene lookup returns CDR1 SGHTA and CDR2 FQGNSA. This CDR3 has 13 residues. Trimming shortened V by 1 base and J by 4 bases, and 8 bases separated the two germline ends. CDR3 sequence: CASSLVAQYEQYF. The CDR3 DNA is TGTGCCAGCAGCTTAGTGGCCCAATACGAGCAGTACTTC.

The CDR3 sequence: CASGDRTSTDTQYF. CDR3 nucleotide sequence: TGTGCCAGCGGGGACAGGACAAGCACAGATACGCAGTATTTT. This sequence joins TRBV27 and TRBJ2-3, with 8 positions matching TRBD1. CDR3 length: 14 residues. Trimming took 8 bases from V and 0 from J; bases not matched to a gene: 4. Germline CDR1 MNHEY, CDR2 SMNVEV (reference sequence).

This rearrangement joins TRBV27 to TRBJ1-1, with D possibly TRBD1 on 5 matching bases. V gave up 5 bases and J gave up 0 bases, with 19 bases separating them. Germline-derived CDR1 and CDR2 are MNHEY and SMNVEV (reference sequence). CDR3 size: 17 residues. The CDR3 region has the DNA TGTGCCAGCAGTCCCTTGAGTCAGGGCCTAATGAACACTGAAGCTTTCTTT. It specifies CASSPLSQGLMNTEAFF.

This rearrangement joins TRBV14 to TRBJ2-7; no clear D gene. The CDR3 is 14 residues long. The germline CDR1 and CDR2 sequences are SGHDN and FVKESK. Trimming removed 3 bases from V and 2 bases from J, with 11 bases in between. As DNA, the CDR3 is TGTGCCAGCAGCCACAGGTCCCGACCCTACGAGCAGTACTTC. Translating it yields CASSHRSRPYEQYF.

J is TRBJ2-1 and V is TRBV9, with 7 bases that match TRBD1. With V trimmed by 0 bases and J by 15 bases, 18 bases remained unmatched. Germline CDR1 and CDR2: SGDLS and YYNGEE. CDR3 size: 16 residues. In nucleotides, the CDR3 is TGTGCCAGCAGCGTAGAGCTGACTGGGGGACAGCACAATCCGTTCTTC. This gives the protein CASSVELTGGQHNPFF.

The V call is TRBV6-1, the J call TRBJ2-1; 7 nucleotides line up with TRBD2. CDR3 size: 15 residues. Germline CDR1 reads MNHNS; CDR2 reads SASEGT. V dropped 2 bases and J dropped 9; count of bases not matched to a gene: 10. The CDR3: CASSESSGMAGEQFF. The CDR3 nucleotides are TGTGCCAGCAGTGAATCCAGCGGGATGGCGGGTGAGCAGTTCTTC.

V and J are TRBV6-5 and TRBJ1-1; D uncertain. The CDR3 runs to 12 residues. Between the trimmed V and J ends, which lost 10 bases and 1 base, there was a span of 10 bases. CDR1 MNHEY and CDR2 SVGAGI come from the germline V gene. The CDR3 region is CAIGRKNTEAFF. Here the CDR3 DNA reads TGTGCCATAGGAAGGAAGAACACTGAAGCTTTCTTT.

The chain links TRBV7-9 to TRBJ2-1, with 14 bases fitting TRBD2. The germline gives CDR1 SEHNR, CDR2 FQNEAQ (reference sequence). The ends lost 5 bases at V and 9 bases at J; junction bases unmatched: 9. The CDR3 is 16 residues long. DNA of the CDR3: TGTGCCAGCAGCCTAGGGACTAGCGGGAGTACCGGTGAGCAGTTCTTC. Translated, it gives CASSLGTSGSTGEQFF. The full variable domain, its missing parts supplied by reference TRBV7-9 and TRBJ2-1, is DTGVSQNPRHKITKRGQNVTFRCDPISEHNRLYWYRQTLGQGPEFLTYFQNEAQLEKSRLLSDRFSAERPKGSFSTLEIQRTEQGDSAMYLCASSLGTSGSTGEQFFGPGTRLTVL.

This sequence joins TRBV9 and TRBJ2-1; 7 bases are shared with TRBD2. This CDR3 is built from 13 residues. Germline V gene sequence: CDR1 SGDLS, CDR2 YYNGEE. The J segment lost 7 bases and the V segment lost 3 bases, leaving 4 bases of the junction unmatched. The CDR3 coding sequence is TGTGCCAGCAGCGGGACTAGTGATAATGAGCAGTTCTTC. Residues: CASSGTSDNEQFF. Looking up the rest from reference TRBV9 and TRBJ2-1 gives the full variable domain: DSGVTQTPKHLITATGQRVTLRCSPRSGDLSVYWYQQSLDQGLQFLIQYYNGEERAKGNILERFSAQQFPDLHSELNLSSLELGDSALYFCASSGTSDNEQFFGPGTRLTVL.

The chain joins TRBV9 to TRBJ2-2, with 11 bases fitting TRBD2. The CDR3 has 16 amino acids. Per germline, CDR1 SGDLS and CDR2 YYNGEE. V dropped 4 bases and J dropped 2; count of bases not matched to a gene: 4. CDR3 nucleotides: TGTGCCAGCAGCCCCGGACTAGCGGGCAACACCGGGGAGCTGTTTTTT. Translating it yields CASSPGLAGNTGELFF.

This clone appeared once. Here the CDR3 reads CASSLSAASGRIGEQFF. In nucleotides, the CDR3 is TGTGCCAGCAGTTTATCGGCGGCTAGCGGGAGGATTGGCGAGCAGTTCTTC. The chain carries TRBV27 and TRBJ2-1; 11 bases align to TRBD2. The V segment lost 0 bases and the J segment 10 bases; nucleotides outside the gene matches: 11. This CDR3 has 17 residues. Per the germline V gene, CDR1 is MNHEY and CDR2 is SMNVEV (reference sequence).

The CDR3 sequence is CASSLAGAPDTQYF. The DNA for the CDR3 is TGCGCCAGCAGCTTGGCGGGGGCCCCGGATACGCAGTATTTT. This chain connects TRBV5-1 to TRBJ2-3; D may match TRBD1 or TRBD2 (6 bases each). The germline CDR1 and CDR2 sequences are SGHRS and YFSETQ. Trimming cost V 0 bases and J 6 bases, with 11 bases left between them. This CDR3 spans 14 amino acids.

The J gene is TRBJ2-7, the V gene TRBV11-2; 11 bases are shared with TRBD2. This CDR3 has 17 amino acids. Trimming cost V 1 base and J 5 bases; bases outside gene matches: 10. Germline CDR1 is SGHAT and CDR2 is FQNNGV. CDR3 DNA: TGTGCCAGCAGCTTAGTTACGTCTCTAGCGGGAGGTGACGAGCAGTACTTC. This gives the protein CASSLVTSLAGGDEQYF. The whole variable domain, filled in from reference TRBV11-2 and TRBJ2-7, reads EAGVAQSPRYKIIEKRQSVAFWCNPISGHATLYWYQQILGQGPKLLIQFQNNGVVDDSQLPKDRFSAERLKGVDSTLKIQPAKLEDSAVYLCASSLVTSLAGGDEQYFGPGTRLTVT.

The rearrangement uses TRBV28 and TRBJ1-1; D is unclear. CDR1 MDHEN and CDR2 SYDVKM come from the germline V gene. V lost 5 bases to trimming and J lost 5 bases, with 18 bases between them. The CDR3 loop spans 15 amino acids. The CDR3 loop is CASSTSPRALTEAFF. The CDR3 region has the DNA TGTGCCAGCAGTACCTCGCCCCGGGCCCTAACTGAAGCTTTCTTT.

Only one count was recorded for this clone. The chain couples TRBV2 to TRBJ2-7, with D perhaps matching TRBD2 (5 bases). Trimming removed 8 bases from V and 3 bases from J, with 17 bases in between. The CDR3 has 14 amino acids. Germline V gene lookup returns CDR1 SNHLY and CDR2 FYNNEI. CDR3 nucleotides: TGTGCCAGCCTCACAGCGGACGGAAGCTACGAGCAGTACTTC. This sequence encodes CASLTADGSYEQYF.